This T cell receptor beta chain was retrieved from a study of T-cell memory formation after mild COVID-19. Germline CDR1 and CDR2: MNHEY and SMNVEV (reference sequence). The CDR3 consists of 12 residues. V was cut by 7 bases and J by 9 bases, with 16 bases left in between. 5'RACE primed at constant segments yielded TCR alpha and TCR beta cDNA libraries bearing sample barcodes and UMIs. One entry per CDR3 protein, called by TCRdb with MiXCR from the 5' RACE reads. The sample has a few hundred thousand distinct CDR3 sequences, roughly a fifth seen once. This clonotype was counted between two and nine times.

The receptor was isolated from an adult woman who had mild COVID-19 (a few samples of this study predate the infection). Cell type and time point are not known. Sequenced material: PBMCs or a T cell subset sorted from them (not recorded which). This chain joins TRBV27 and TRBJ2-7; a possible D gene is TRBD2 (6 bases). CDR3 amino acids: CASTDSLGGQYF. The CDR3 nucleotides are TGTGCCAGCACAGACTCCCTCGGGGGGCAGTACTTC.